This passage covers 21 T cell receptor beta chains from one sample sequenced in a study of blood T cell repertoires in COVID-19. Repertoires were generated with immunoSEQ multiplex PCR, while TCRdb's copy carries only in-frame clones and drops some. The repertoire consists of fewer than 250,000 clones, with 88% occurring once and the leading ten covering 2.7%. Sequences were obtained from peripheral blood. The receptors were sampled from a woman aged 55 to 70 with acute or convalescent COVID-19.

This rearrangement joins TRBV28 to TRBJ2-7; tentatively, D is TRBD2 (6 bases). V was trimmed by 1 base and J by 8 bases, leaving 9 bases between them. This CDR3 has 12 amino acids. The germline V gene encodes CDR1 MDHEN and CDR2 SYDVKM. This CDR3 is CASSLSSAQQYF. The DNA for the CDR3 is TGTGCCAGCAGTTTATCTAGCGCCCAGCAGTACTTC.

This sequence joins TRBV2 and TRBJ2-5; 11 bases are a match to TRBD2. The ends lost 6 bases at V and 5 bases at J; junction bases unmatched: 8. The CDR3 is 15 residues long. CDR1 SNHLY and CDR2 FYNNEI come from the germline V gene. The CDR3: CASRLSGGAGETQYF. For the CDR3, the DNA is TGTGCCAGCAGACTTAGCGGGGGGGCAGGGGAGACCCAGTACTTC.

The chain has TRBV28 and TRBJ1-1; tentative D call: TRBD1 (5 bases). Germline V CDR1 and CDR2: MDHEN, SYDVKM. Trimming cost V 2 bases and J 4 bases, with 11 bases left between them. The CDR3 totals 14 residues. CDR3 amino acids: CASSLRGGRTEAFF. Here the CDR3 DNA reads TGTGCCAGCAGTTTAAGGGGTGGGCGCACTGAAGCTTTCTTT.

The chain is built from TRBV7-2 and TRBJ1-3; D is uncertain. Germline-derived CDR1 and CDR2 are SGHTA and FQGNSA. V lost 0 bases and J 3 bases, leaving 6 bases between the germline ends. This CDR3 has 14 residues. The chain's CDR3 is CASSLAAGGNTIYF. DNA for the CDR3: TGTGCCAGCAGCTTAGCGGCTGGTGGAAACACCATATATTTT.

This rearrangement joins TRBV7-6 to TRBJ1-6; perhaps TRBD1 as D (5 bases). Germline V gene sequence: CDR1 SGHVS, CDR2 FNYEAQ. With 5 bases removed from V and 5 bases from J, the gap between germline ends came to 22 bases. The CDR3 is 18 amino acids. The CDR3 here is CASSPQRLGRIDNSPLHF. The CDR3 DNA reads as TGTGCCAGCAGCCCACAGAGGTTGGGGCGAATCGATAATTCACCCCTCCACTTT.

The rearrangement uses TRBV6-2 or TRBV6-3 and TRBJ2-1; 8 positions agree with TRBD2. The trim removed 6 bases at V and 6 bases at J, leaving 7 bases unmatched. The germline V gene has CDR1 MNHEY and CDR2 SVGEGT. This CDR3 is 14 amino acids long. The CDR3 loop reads CASRYQTSANEQFF. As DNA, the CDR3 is TGTGCCAGCAGATACCAGACTAGCGCCAATGAGCAGTTCTTC.

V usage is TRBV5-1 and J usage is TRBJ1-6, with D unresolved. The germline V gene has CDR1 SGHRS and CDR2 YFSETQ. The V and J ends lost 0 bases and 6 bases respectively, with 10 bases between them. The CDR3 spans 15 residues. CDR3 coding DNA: TGCGCCAGCAGCTTGGGCGGCGCGGGTAATTCACCCCTCCACTTT. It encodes CASSLGGAGNSPLHF. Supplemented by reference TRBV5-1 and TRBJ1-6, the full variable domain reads KAGVTQTPRYLIKTRGQQVTLSCSPISGHRSVSWYQQTPGQGLQFLFEYFSETQRNKGNFPGRFSGRQFSNSRSEMNVSTLELGDSALYLCASSLGGAGNSPLHFGNGTRLTVT.

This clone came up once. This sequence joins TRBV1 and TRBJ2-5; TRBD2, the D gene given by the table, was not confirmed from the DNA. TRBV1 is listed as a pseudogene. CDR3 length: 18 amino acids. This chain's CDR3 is CTSSHDGTSGCLQETQYF. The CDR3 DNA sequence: TGCACCAGCAGCCACGATGGGACTAGCGGGTGCCTCCAAGAGACCCAGTACTTC.

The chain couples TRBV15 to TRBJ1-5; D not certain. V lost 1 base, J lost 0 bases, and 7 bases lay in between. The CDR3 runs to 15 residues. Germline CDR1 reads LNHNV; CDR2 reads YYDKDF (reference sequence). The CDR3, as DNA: TGTGCCACCAGCAGAGGACTTTATAGCAATCAGCCCCAGCATTTT. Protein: CATSRGLYSNQPQHF.

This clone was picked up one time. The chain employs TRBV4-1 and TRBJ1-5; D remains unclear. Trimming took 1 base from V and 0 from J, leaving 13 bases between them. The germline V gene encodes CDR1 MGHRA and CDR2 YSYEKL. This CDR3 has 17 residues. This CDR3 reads CASSQVSSRDSNQPQHF. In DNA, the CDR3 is TGCGCCAGCAGCCAAGTAAGTTCTCGGGATAGCAATCAGCCCCAGCATTTT.

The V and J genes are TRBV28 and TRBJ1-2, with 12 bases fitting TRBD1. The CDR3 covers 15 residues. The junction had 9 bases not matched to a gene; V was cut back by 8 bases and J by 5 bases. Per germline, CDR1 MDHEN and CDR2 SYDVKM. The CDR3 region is CASRDRGRPGYGYTF. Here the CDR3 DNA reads TGTGCCAGCCGGGACAGGGGGCGCCCGGGGTATGGCTACACCTTC.

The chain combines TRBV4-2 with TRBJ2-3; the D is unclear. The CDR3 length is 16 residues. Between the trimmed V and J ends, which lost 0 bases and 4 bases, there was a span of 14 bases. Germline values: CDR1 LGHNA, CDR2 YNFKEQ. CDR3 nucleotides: TGTGCCAGCAGCCAAGACCTGAGTGCCGCGTCAGATACGCAGTATTTT. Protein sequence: CASSQDLSAASDTQYF.

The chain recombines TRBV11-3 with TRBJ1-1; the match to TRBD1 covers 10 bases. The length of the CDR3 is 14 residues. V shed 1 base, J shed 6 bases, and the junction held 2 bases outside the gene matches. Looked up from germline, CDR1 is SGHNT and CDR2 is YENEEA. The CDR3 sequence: CASSLAGTGAEAFF. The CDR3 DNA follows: TGTGCCAGCAGCTTAGCGGGGACAGGGGCTGAAGCTTTCTTT. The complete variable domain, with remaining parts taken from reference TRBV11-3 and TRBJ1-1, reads EAGVVQSPRYKIIEKKQPVAFWCNPISGHNTLYWYLQNLGQGPELLIRYENEEAVDDSQLPKDRFSAERLKGVDSTLKIQPAELGDSAVYLCASSLAGTGAEAFFGQGTRLTVV.

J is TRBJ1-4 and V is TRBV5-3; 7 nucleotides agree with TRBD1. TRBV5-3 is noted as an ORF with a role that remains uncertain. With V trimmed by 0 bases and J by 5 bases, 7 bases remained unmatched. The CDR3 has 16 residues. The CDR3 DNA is TGTGCCAGAAGCTTGGGACCGGACAGGAGCAATGAAAAACTGTTTTTT. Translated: CARSLGPDRSNEKLFF.

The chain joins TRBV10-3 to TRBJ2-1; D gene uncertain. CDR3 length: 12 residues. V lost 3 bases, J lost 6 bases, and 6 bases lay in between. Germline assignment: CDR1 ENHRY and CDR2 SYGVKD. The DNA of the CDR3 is TGTGCCATCAGTGACCACTTCAATGAGCAGTTCTTC. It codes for CAISDHFNEQFF.

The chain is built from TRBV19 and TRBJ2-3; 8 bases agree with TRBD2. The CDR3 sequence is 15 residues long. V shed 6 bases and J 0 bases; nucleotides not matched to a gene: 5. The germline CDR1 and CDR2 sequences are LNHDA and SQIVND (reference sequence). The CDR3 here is CASRRSSGSTDTQYF. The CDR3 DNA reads TGTGCCAGTAGGAGATCTAGCGGGAGCACAGATACGCAGTATTTT.

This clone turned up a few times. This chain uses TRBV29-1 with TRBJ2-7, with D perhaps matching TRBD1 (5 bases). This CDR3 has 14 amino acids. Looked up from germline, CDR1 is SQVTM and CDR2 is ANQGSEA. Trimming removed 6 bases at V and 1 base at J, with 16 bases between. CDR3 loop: CSVESVAGSYEQYF. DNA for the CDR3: TGCAGCGTCGAGAGCGTAGCAGGGTCCTACGAGCAGTACTTC.

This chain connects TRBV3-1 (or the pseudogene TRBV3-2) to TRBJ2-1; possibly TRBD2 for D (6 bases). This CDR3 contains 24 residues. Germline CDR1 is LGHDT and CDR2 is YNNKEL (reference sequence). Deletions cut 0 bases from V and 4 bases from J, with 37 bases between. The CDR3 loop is CASSQEPPQKRFGYRLAIYNEQFF. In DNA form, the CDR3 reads TGTGCCAGCAGCCAAGAACCTCCCCAAAAAAGATTCGGTTATAGGCTAGCGATATACAATGAGCAGTTCTTC.

This chain's CDR3 is CASSRGDSGQPQHF. The CDR3 DNA reads TGCGCCAGCAGCCGGGGGGACAGTGGACAGCCCCAGCATTTT. The chain joins TRBV4-1 to TRBJ1-5; 7 bases line up with TRBD1. Looked up from germline, CDR1 is MGHRA and CDR2 is YSYEKL. The CDR3 has 14 residues. V was pared by 4 bases and J by 7 bases, with 7 bases of the junction left unmatched.

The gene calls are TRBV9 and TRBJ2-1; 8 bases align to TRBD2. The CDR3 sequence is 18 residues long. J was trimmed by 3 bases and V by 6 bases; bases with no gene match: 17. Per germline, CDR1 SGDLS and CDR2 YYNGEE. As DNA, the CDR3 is TGTGCCAGCACCCCCCTCGGGTCGGCGGGGGGCCTCTACAATGAGCAGTTCTTC. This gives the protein CASTPLGSAGGLYNEQFF.

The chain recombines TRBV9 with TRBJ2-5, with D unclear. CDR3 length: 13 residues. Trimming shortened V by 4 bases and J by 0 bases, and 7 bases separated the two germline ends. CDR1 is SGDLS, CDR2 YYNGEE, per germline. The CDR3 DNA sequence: TGTGCCAGCAGCCTTGACAACCAAGAGACCCAGTACTTC. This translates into CASSLDNQETQYF.